What follows are 30 T cell receptor beta chains derived from one specimen sequenced in a study of blood T cells in healthy people across ages. For the second PCR, which ran for 7 to 11 cycles, a sample-barcoded 5' primer and a J-beta primer mix were used. TCRdb re-called the 5' RACE reads with MiXCR, one entry per CDR3 protein. This table has 1.5 million to 2 million distinct CDR3 sequences, roughly 32% appearing once. Sequencing was performed on blood. These TCRs come from a woman aged 25-40 years in good health.

The chain has TRBV5-1 and TRBJ2-5, with D perhaps TRBD2 (6 bases). The CDR3 is 14 residues long. CDR1 and CDR2 from the germline V gene are SGHRS and YFSETQ. Deletions cut 6 bases from V and 4 bases from J, with 16 bases between. The CDR3 sequence: CASIARGIRETQYF. CDR3 sequence (DNA): TGCGCCAGCATCGCCCGGGGGATTCGAGAGACCCAGTACTTC.

This clonotype was observed a handful of times. The genes are TRBV6-6 and TRBJ2-1; TRBD1 is a possible D gene (6 bases). The CDR3 consists of 12 residues. Trimming pared 7 bases from V and 10 bases from J, leaving 14 bases between. In germline, CDR1 is MNHNY, CDR2 SVGAGI (reference sequence). The CDR3 DNA reads as TGTGCCAGCATCTCAAGGGGGAACGAGCAGTTCTTC. Translation gives CASISRGNEQFF.

This clonotype has a count of ten or more. V is TRBV4-1 and J is TRBJ2-6, with D unresolved. CDR3 length: 15 residues. The V end was cut by 8 bases, the J end by 1 base, with 12 bases between. The V gene's germline CDR1 is MGHRA and CDR2 YSYEKL. The CDR3 sequence is CASGPSASGANVLTF. CDR3 bases: TGCGCCAGCGGTCCCTCCGCGTCTGGGGCCAACGTCCTGACTTTC.

This clonotype was detected only a few times. This chain links TRBV5-6 with TRBJ1-2; TRBD1 matches at 10 bases. Germline CDR1 SGHDT, CDR2 YYEEEE. J was trimmed by 4 bases and V by 4 bases; bases with no gene match: 10. The CDR3 spans 16 residues. The CDR3 reads CASSLEGGQGIYGYTF. DNA of the CDR3: TGTGCCAGCAGCCTAGAAGGGGGACAGGGGATCTATGGCTACACCTTC. The full variable domain, rest sourced from reference TRBV5-6 and TRBJ1-2, is DAGVTQSPTHLIKTRGQQVTLRCSPKSGHDTVSWYQQALGQGPQFIFQYYEEEERQRGNFPDRFSGHQFPNYSSELNVNALLLGDSALYLCASSLEGGQGIYGYTFGSGTRLTVV.

V gene TRBV7-2 combines with J gene TRBJ1-2, with a tentative D call TRBD1 (6 bases). Trimming took off 5 bases at V and 4 bases at J, with 14 bases between the two ends. Germline loops: CDR1 SGHTA, CDR2 FQGNSA. This CDR3 comprises 14 residues. CDR3 coding DNA: TGTGCCAGCAGCCCCTGGACAGACGTCTATGGCTACACCTTC. It is translated as CASSPWTDVYGYTF.

As to this clonotype: The conserved final phenylalanine or tryptophan is absent from the CDR3, which likely points to a read error. This chain links TRBV7-3 with TRBJ2-3; D ambiguous. Germline lookup yields CDR1 SGHTA and CDR2 FQGTGA. The V and J ends lost 6 bases and 4 bases respectively, with 11 bases between them. The CDR3 loop spans 13 amino acids. CDR3 in amino acids: CASSLQGADTQYV. The CDR3 DNA reads as TGTGCCAGCAGTTTACAAGGCGCAGATACGCAGTATGTT.

The genes are TRBV5-1 and TRBJ2-5, with D perhaps matching TRBD1 (6 bases). Germline V gene lookup returns CDR1 SGHRS and CDR2 YFSETQ. V lost 5 bases to trimming and J lost 4 bases, with 15 bases between them. This CDR3 is 14 amino acids long. In nucleotides, the CDR3 is TGCGCCAGCAGTTGGACAGCCGGTGCAGAGACCCAGTACTTC. Protein sequence: CASSWTAGAETQYF.

This clonotype was observed a few times. The chain recombines TRBV5-5 with TRBJ2-5; 9 bases align to TRBD1. The CDR3 runs to 16 residues. From germline, CDR1 is SGHKS and CDR2 YYEKEE (reference sequence). V shed 3 bases, J shed 4 bases, and the junction held 10 bases outside the gene matches. This CDR3 reads CASSWRPGQGGETQYF. As DNA, the CDR3 is TGTGCCAGCAGCTGGAGACCGGGACAGGGTGGAGAGACCCAGTACTTC.

The V and J genes are TRBV5-4 and TRBJ2-3, with 7 bases that match TRBD1. Germline values: CDR1 SGHNT, CDR2 YYREEE (reference sequence). Losses at the gene ends were 0 bases for V and 0 bases for J; bases not matched to a gene: 7. The CDR3 has 17 residues. CDR3 protein: CASSLARTGPSTDTQYF. The CDR3 DNA is TGTGCCAGCAGCTTGGCTCGGACAGGACCTAGCACAGATACGCAGTATTTT.

The chain employs TRBV11-1 and TRBJ2-3; D is possibly TRBD2 (6 bases). Germline V gene data show CDR1 as SGHAT and CDR2 as FQDESV (reference sequence). Trimming stripped 8 bases from V and 2 bases from J, with 17 bases between. This CDR3 is 15 amino acids long. The CDR3 nucleotides are TGTGCCAGCGGCCCTAGGGCGGGGCTCACAGATACGCAGTATTTT. The encoded protein is CASGPRAGLTDTQYF.

This clonotype occurred a few times. The chain has TRBV12-3 or TRBV12-4 and TRBJ2-2; D may be TRBD1 (5 bases). Between the trimmed V and J ends, which lost 3 bases and 0 bases, there was a span of 20 bases. This CDR3 contains 19 residues. CDR3 nucleotide sequence: TGTGCCAGCAGTTTGTGGGGCAGGGTAATAAGCTCGAACACCGGGGAGCTGTTTTTT. This sequence encodes CASSLWGRVISSNTGELFF.

The rearrangement links TRBV5-1 to TRBJ2-7; the D gene is possibly TRBD2 (5 bases). The CDR3 loop spans 15 amino acids. V lost 1 base and J 2 bases, leaving 13 bases between the germline ends. Per the germline V gene, CDR1 is SGHRS and CDR2 is YFSETQ. The CDR3 loop is CASSLYVDSAYEQYF. In nucleotides, the CDR3 is TGCGCCAGCAGCTTGTATGTGGACTCTGCCTACGAGCAGTACTTC. The full variable domain, its missing parts supplied by reference TRBV5-1 and TRBJ2-7, is KAGVTQTPRYLIKTRGQQVTLSCSPISGHRSVSWYQQTPGQGLQFLFEYFSETQRNKGNFPGRFSGRQFSNSRSEMNVSTLELGDSALYLCASSLYVDSAYEQYFGPGTRLTVT.

The sample holds a few counts of this clonotype. This chain connects TRBV5-1 to TRBJ2-7, with 10 bases lining up with TRBD1. Looked up from germline, CDR1 is SGHRS and CDR2 is YFSETQ. The V and J ends lost 4 bases and 5 bases, in that order; junction bases with no gene match: 6. The length of the CDR3 is 14 residues. CDR3 amino acids: CASSVGQGVDEQYF. As DNA, the CDR3 is TGCGCCAGCAGCGTCGGACAGGGGGTCGACGAGCAGTACTTC.

In this sample, this clonotype turned up a few times. The chain links TRBV20-1 to TRBJ2-5; D perhaps matches TRBD1 (5 bases). V was shortened by 1 base and J by 5 bases, with 17 bases between the two germline ends. The CDR3 is 15 residues long. Looked up from germline, CDR1 is DFQATT and CDR2 is SNEGSKA (reference sequence). CDR3 DNA: TGCAGTGCTAGAGTTAGGACACCGCCAGTTGAGACCCAGTACTTC. The encoded protein is CSARVRTPPVETQYF.

This clonotype was found a few times. The V gene is TRBV12-3 or TRBV12-4, the J gene TRBJ1-4; the D is unclear. This CDR3 is built from 13 residues. Trimming left V 5 bases short and J 8 bases short, with 12 bases between. CDR3 sequence (DNA): TGTGCCAGCAGTCCCTACTTGATCGAAAAACTGTTTTTT. Amino acids: CASSPYLIEKLFF.

J is TRBJ2-5 and V is TRBV27; 7 positions agree with TRBD2. The J segment lost 5 bases and the V segment lost 4 bases, leaving 7 bases of the junction unmatched. The germline CDR1 and CDR2 sequences are MNHEY and SMNVEV (reference sequence). The CDR3 has 14 amino acids. CDR3 nucleotide sequence: TGTGCCAGCAGTTGGCTAGCGGAGGGGGAGACCCAGTACTTC. This encodes CASSWLAEGETQYF.

This clonotype was picked up one time. The J gene is TRBJ2-1, the V gene TRBV5-6; D is undetermined. Trimming stripped 4 bases from V and 6 bases from J, with 14 bases between. CDR1 SGHDT and CDR2 YYEEEE come from the germline V gene. This CDR3 is built from 14 residues. CDR3 DNA: TGTGCCAGCAGCCACGACCGAGTTGGCAATGAGCAGTTCTTC. Translation: CASSHDRVGNEQFF.

The V and J genes are TRBV5-4 and TRBJ1-5; D is ambiguous. CDR1 is SGHNT and CDR2 is YYREEE in the germline V gene (reference sequence). V lost 1 base and J 6 bases, leaving 11 bases between the germline ends. This CDR3 has 14 amino acids. The CDR3 nucleotides read TGTGCCAGCAGCTTGCACGGGGTGGGTCAGCCCCAGCATTTT. This encodes CASSLHGVGQPQHF.

The chain employs TRBV20-1 and TRBJ2-5; the D is unclear. V was shortened by 3 bases and J by 11 bases, with 16 bases between the two germline ends. CDR1 is DFQATT, CDR2 SNEGSKA, per germline (reference sequence). The length of the CDR3 is 12 residues. CDR3 amino acids: CSASSDSPEQYF. The CDR3 DNA sequence: TGCAGTGCTAGTTCAGACTCGCCTGAGCAGTACTTC.

The genes are TRBV28 and TRBJ2-1; either TRBD1 or TRBD2 may fit D (7 bases each). Germline V gene data show CDR1 as MDHEN and CDR2 as SYDVKM. Trimming stripped 2 bases from V and 8 bases from J, with 16 bases between. CDR3 length: 15 amino acids. CDR3 DNA sequence: TGTGCCAGCAGTTTACTCGTTTCAGGGGGGGATGAGCAGTTCTTC. This codes for CASSLLVSGGDEQFF.

The rearrangement uses TRBV6-1 and TRBJ2-5; D is ambiguous. Deletions cut 11 bases from V and 4 bases from J, with 17 bases between. Germline V gene lookup returns CDR1 MNHNS and CDR2 SASEGT. The CDR3 has 13 amino acids. CDR3 residues: CASSSGVAETQYF. The CDR3 nucleotides read TGTGCCTCGAGCAGTGGGGTCGCAGAGACCCAGTACTTC.

This CDR3 reads CASSISGTNEQFF. The CDR3 bases are TGCGCCAGCTCCATTAGCGGGACAAATGAGCAGTTCTTC. The chain has TRBV5-1 and TRBJ2-1, with 8 bases aligning to TRBD2. Germline assignment: CDR1 SGHRS and CDR2 YFSETQ. This CDR3 region has 13 residues. The V gene end was trimmed by 7 bases and the J gene end by 7 bases; junction bases not matched to a gene: 7. The entire variable domain, with the rest obtained from reference TRBV5-1 and TRBJ2-1, is as follows: KAGVTQTPRYLIKTRGQQVTLSCSPISGHRSVSWYQQTPGQGLQFLFEYFSETQRNKGNFPGRFSGRQFSNSRSEMNVSTLELGDSALYLCASSISGTNEQFFGPGTRLTVL.

The chain combines TRBV20-1 with TRBJ2-1, with TRBD1 identical over 7 bases. The CDR3 runs to 14 residues. Germline V lookup: CDR1 DFQATT, CDR2 SNEGSKA (reference sequence). The ends lost 6 bases at V and 1 base at J; junction bases unmatched: 6. The CDR3 DNA sequence: TGCAGTGCCACAGGGGCTCCATCCTACAATGAGCAGTTCTTC. This sequence encodes CSATGAPSYNEQFF.

The sample holds a few counts of this clonotype. The rearrangement links TRBV7-3 to TRBJ1-6; D call uncertain. The CDR3 runs 13 residues. V lost 5 bases to trimming and J lost 8 bases, with 10 bases between them. Germline values: CDR1 SGHTA, CDR2 FQGTGA. The CDR3 DNA reads as TGTGCCAGCAGCCGGACCCATGATTCACCCCTCCACTTT. Residues: CASSRTHDSPLHF.

The chain carries TRBV5-1 and TRBJ1-1; a weak D match, TRBD1 (6 bases). The CDR3 totals 17 residues. Trimming shortened V by 2 bases and J by 1 base, and 18 bases separated the two germline ends. Looked up from germline, CDR1 is SGHRS and CDR2 is YFSETQ. The chain's CDR3 is CASSFRTALNKNTEAFF. The DNA for the CDR3 is TGCGCCAGCAGCTTCCGGACAGCCTTAAACAAGAACACTGAAGCTTTCTTT.

The V and J genes are TRBV2 and TRBJ2-7; 8 bases line up with TRBD2. V shed 11 bases and J 8 bases; nucleotides not matched to a gene: 17. The CDR3 runs to 14 residues. CDR1 is SNHLY and CDR2 is FYNNEI in the germline V gene. The DNA for the CDR3 is TGTGCCTGCCAGGTAACTAGCGGTATTCTGAAGCAGTACTTC. Translation: CACQVTSGILKQYF.

The V call is TRBV7-2, the J call TRBJ2-7; D gene ambiguous. With 1 base removed from V and 2 bases from J, the gap between germline ends came to 12 bases. Germline assignment: CDR1 SGHTA and CDR2 FQGNSA. The CDR3 is 15 amino acids. This CDR3 reads CASSLVLTSPYEQYF. The CDR3 DNA follows: TGTGCCAGCAGCTTAGTGCTTACCAGTCCCTACGAGCAGTACTTC.

This clonotype was recorded at least ten times. The genes are TRBV27 and TRBJ2-7; D possibly corresponds to TRBD1 (6 bases). The germline V gene encodes CDR1 MNHEY and CDR2 SMNVEV (reference sequence). Between the trimmed V and J ends, which lost 6 bases and 3 bases, there was a span of 15 bases. The CDR3 spans 14 residues. The CDR3 bases are TGTGCCAGCAGCTTGGGGGCAGGAGGCTACGAGCAGTACTTC. Residues: CASSLGAGGYEQYF.

J is TRBJ2-4 and V is TRBV10-3; 7 nucleotides align to TRBD1. Germline V lookup: CDR1 ENHRY, CDR2 SYGVKD. The CDR3 runs to 17 residues. V trimming: 2 bases; J trimming: 4 bases; junction bases outside the gene matches: 11. The CDR3 DNA reads TGTGCCATCAGTGAGGGACCCCCGGGACAGATTAAAAACATTCAGTACTTC. The encoded protein is CAISEGPPGQIKNIQYF.

The rearrangement joins TRBV13 to TRBJ2-7; 7 nucleotides match TRBD1. V dropped 3 bases and J dropped 4; count of bases not matched to a gene: 18. From germline, CDR1 is PRHDT and CDR2 FYEKMQ (reference sequence). CDR3 length equals 18 residues. CDR3 in amino acids: CASSLSSSWTGRFYEQYF. CDR3 nucleotide sequence: TGTGCCAGCAGCTTGAGTTCTAGTTGGACAGGACGTTTTTACGAGCAGTACTTC.